This entry lists 10 T cell receptor beta chains sequenced from one sample in a study of T cell repertoires in cytomegalovirus infection. TCRdb re-called the reads with MiXCR, one entry per CDR3 protein. This sample carries nearly 550,000 distinct CDR3 sequences, more than 15% of them seen once, and the ten largest clones take about 24%. Sequenced material: CD8+ T cells from PBMCs. These receptors all stem from a human donor in good health (CMV status not recorded). Some clones in this sample may be carry-over from other donors' samples.

The rearrangement links TRBV6-1 to TRBJ2-2; D gene uncertain. V was cut by 8 bases and J by 4 bases, with 20 bases left in between. This CDR3 comprises 16 residues. Germline V gene data show CDR1 as MNHNS and CDR2 as SASEGT. This CDR3 reads CASHSSPYRPTGELFF. The CDR3 bases are TGTGCCAGCCACTCTTCCCCGTACCGTCCCACCGGGGAGCTGTTTTTT.

There are many counts of this clonotype. The CDR3: CASTLLARYNEQFF. In nucleotides, the CDR3 is TGTGCCAGCACCCTATTGGCCAGATACAATGAGCAGTTCTTC. The genes are TRBV6-1 and TRBJ2-1, with D unclear. The germline V gene encodes CDR1 MNHNS and CDR2 SASEGT. Between the trimmed V and J ends, which lost 7 bases and 4 bases, there was a span of 14 bases. The CDR3 is 14 residues long.

This clonotype was found many times. The gene calls are TRBV6-1 and TRBJ2-7, with 9 bases that match TRBD1. After removal of 6 bases from V and 1 base from J, the junction contained 7 bases not matched to a gene. The CDR3 covers 15 residues. Germline values: CDR1 MNHNS, CDR2 SASEGT. CDR3 nucleotide sequence: TGTGCCAGCAGGCCCGACAGGGGGGGATCCTACGAGCAGTACTTC. Its translation: CASRPDRGGSYEQYF.

The CDR3 sequence is CASSPNTANYGYTF. The CDR3 DNA follows: TGTGCCAGCAGCCCAAATACGGCTAACTATGGCTACACCTTC. This chain uses TRBV9 with TRBJ1-2; D uncertain. Between the trimmed V and J ends, which lost 4 bases and 0 bases, there was a span of 10 bases. Germline V gene sequence: CDR1 SGDLS, CDR2 YYNGEE. This CDR3 has 14 amino acids.

V and J are TRBV29-1 and TRBJ2-7, with a tentative D call TRBD2 (5 bases). Germline CDR1 and CDR2: SQVTM and ANQGSEA. The CDR3 runs to 13 residues. V dropped 0 bases and J dropped 6 bases, with 12 bases sitting between them. DNA of the CDR3: TGCAGCGTTGAAGATGGACTCAGAGGCGAGCAGTACTTC. Protein: CSVEDGLRGEQYF.

This clonotype has at least ten counts. The CDR3 DNA follows: TGTGCCATCAGTGTGGGGCAGGGGATCGCAGATACGCAGTATTTT. Amino acids: CAISVGQGIADTQYF. The rearrangement uses TRBV10-3 and TRBJ2-3; possible D gene TRBD1, 6 bases. Germline V CDR1 and CDR2: ENHRY, SYGVKD. This CDR3 is built from 15 residues. V was trimmed by 4 bases and J by 4 bases, leaving 15 bases between them.

The chain links TRBV10-3 to TRBJ2-1; no firm D call. This CDR3 has 15 residues. Trimming removed 6 bases at V and 0 bases at J, with 12 bases between. CDR1 and CDR2 from the germline V gene are ENHRY and SYGVKD. The chain's CDR3 is CAIRDAVYSYNEQFF. In DNA form, the CDR3 reads TGTGCCATCAGAGATGCCGTGTACTCCTACAATGAGCAGTTCTTC.

CDR3 amino acids: CSARGTSGRIVGEQYF. CDR3 bases: TGCAGTGCTAGAGGGACTAGCGGGAGGATAGTTGGCGAGCAGTACTTC. The chain links TRBV20-1 to TRBJ2-7, with 14 nucleotides matching TRBD2. Germline V gene lookup returns CDR1 DFQATT and CDR2 SNEGSKA (reference sequence). Trimming took 1 base from V and 6 from J; bases not matched to a gene: 8. The CDR3 runs 16 residues.

This clonotype appeared many times. The rearrangement uses TRBV28 and TRBJ2-5, with TRBD2 matching over 7 bases. The CDR3 extends over 18 amino acids. From germline, CDR1 is MDHEN and CDR2 SYDVKM. The ends lost 5 bases at V and 5 bases at J; junction bases unmatched: 20. The CDR3 region has the DNA TGTGCCAGCAGTCCCTTGGGGGAGGGCCCAGGGCCGGAGGAGACCCAGTACTTC. Translating it yields CASSPLGEGPGPEETQYF.

As DNA, the CDR3 is TGCGCCAGCAGCCAATATTCGGGGGGAGGTGGCTACACCTTC. Translated: CASSQYSGGGGYTF. The rearrangement joins TRBV4-1 to TRBJ1-2; maybe TRBD1 (5 bases). Germline loops: CDR1 MGHRA, CDR2 YSYEKL. V gave up 2 bases and J gave up 7 bases, with 14 bases separating them. The CDR3 has 14 amino acids.